The T cell receptor (beta chain) under discussion was sequenced for a study of identical twins. Germline CDR1 reads LGHDT; CDR2 reads YNNKEL (reference sequence). Trimming cost V 4 bases and J 3 bases; bases outside gene matches: 10. The CDR3 loop spans 17 amino acids. MiXCR was run by TCRdb on the 5' RACE reads, yielding one entry per CDR3 protein. Of 550,000 to 800,000 distinct CDR3 sequences listed, 7% to 7.5% are singletons. Overall study findings and caveats: Compared with unrelated sharing, twin-shared out-of-frame alpha sequences had more low-probability sequences.

This clonotype was found many times. Its specificity is not known. The data were also submitted as part of a second study, on yellow fever vaccine responses in identical twins.

Sequences were obtained from PBMCs. The source of this sequence is a woman younger than 35 in good health. The chain links TRBV3-1 to TRBJ2-1; 9 nucleotides line up with TRBD2. The CDR3 DNA follows: TGTGCCAGCAGCCTTTTCTCCGGGACTAGCCTCTACAATGAGCAGTTCTTC. Protein: CASSLFSGTSLYNEQFF.